This T cell receptor (beta chain) was sequenced in a study of CD8 T cells in Susac syndrome. Overall study: Sequenced Susac syndrome patients included about six with clinically active disease and about eight in remission.

This CDR3 is built from 15 residues. Germline V gene data show CDR1 as SQVTM and CDR2 as ANQGSEA. V shed 0 bases and J shed 3 bases, with 14 bases lying between them. The RNA input was roughly 0.45 to 1 ug, and it was reverse transcribed with random hexamers. Amplification of TCR beta CDR3 across 54 Vbeta and 13 Jbeta was performed with immunoSEQ multiplex PCR. Using its own MiXCR run on the immunoSEQ multiplex PCR reads, TCRdb lists one record per CDR3 protein. The sample carries more than 100,000 distinct CDR3 sequences, 85% to 95% recorded once. The source is a human donor with Susac syndrome. Sequenced material: CD8+ T cells from PBMCs. This chain links TRBV29-1 with TRBJ1-2; D not resolved. CDR3 nucleotides: TGCAGCGTTGAAGATCTTACACAGAACCACTATGGCTACACCTTC. Translating gives CSVEDLTQNHYGYTF.